This TCR beta chain was captured in a study of early T cells in non-severe SARS-CoV-2 infection. At the level of the study: The study sequenced bulk RNA from unsorted whole blood, with chains unpaired. Study-wide results and limits: Database matching using VDJdb favored anti-spike CD8 responses, with private and CD4 specificities left missing.

By frequency in the sample, this clonotype is medium-sized. Its target is unknown. Researchers attached unique molecular identifiers to individual cDNA molecules. TCRdb ran MiXCR on the 5' RACE reads and lists one entry per CDR3 protein. The repertoire holds about 17,000 distinct CDR3 sequences, approximately 5.4% seen once, with over 5% in the top ten. This CDR3 has 14 residues. Germline values: CDR1 MNHEY, CDR2 SVGEGT. V dropped 6 bases and J dropped 5; count of bases not matched to a gene: 4. This clonotype was sampled from an adult who was a healthcare worker with PCR-confirmed SARS-CoV-2 infection or an uninfected control (not recorded which). The chain joins TRBV6-2 or TRBV6-3 to TRBJ1-6; 7 bases are shared with TRBD1. The specimen sequenced was whole blood. The chain's CDR3 is CASRRTGDNSPLHF. The CDR3 DNA reads as TGTGCCAGCAGACGGACAGGAGATAATTCACCCCTCCACTTT.